Listed here is a single T cell receptor beta chain. These data come from a study of blood T cell repertoires in COVID-19. Study as a whole: COVID-19 samples, acute and convalescent, were from the United States, Italy and Spain.

CDR1 SGHVS and CDR2 FQNEAQ come from the germline V gene. J lost 8 bases, V lost 6 bases, and 7 bases had no gene match. The CDR3 contains 13 residues. The method was immunoSEQ multiplex PCR; TCRdb's version includes in-frame clones alone and lacks a portion of them. The data contain roughly 300,000 clones, 85% of them seen just once; the ten biggest clones take up about an eighth. The receptor was derived from a human donor in a cohort sampled during active COVID-19. Specimen: peripheral blood. The chain links TRBV7-8 to TRBJ2-1, with 7 positions matching TRBD1. CDR3: CASSRDRDDEQFF. CDR3 nucleotides: TGTGCCAGCAGTCGCGACAGGGACGATGAGCAGTTCTTC.